These T cell receptor beta chains were read from a single sample in a study of CD8 T cells in Susac syndrome. TCRdb re-derived calls from the immunoSEQ multiplex PCR reads in MiXCR, one entry per CDR3 protein. The top ten hold roughly 0.099% of the sample, which has 90,000 to 110,000 distinct CDR3 sequences, 90% to 98% seen once. Sequenced input: CD4+ T cells from PBMCs. The receptors come from a human donor in good health. Both conserved end residues are part of each CDR3. Each record gives: D gene, V gene, clone size, J gene, CDR3 protein, CDR3 DNA. A D gene is named only where the DNA matches it firmly. Clone size is given for some rows only: seen once, a few or many times, or a class if the clone is expanded.

NA	TRBV2	NA	TRBJ2-7	CAGSRVHEQYF	TGTGCCGGAAGCAGGGTCCACGAGCAGTACTTC
NA	TRBV20-1	NA	TRBJ1-5	CSALQSNQPQHF	TGCAGTGCCCTTCAGTCCAATCAGCCCCAGCATTTT
TRBD2	TRBV5-8	NA	TRBJ2-1	CASRELAVIGEQFF	TGTGCCAGCAGGGAACTAGCGGTTATAGGAGAGCAGTTCTTC
TRBD1	TRBV12-3/TRBV12-4	NA	TRBJ1-1	CASLGQITEAFF	TGTGCCAGCTTGGGACAGATCACTGAAGCTTTCTTT
NA	TRBV7-3	NA	TRBJ2-7	CASSRVPGRIDEQYF	TGTGCCAGCAGCCGCGTCCCGGGGAGGATCGACGAGCAGTACTTC
TRBD2	TRBV3-1	NA	TRBJ2-5	CASSQATSGSSSETQYF	TGTGCCAGCAGCCAAGCGACTAGCGGGAGTAGCTCGGAGACCCAGTACTTC
TRBD1	TRBV5-1	NA	TRBJ2-1	CASSLEPGQGSYNEQFF	TGCGCCAGCAGCTTGGAACCCGGACAGGGCTCCTACAATGAGCAGTTCTTC
NA	TRBV7-9	NA	TRBJ1-5	CASSLVGDSNQPQHF	TGTGCCAGCAGCTTAGTGGGGGATAGCAATCAGCCCCAGCATTTT
NA	TRBV7-2	once	TRBJ1-5	CASSLLPGDQPQHF	TGTGCCAGCAGCTTACTTCCGGGGGATCAGCCCCAGCATTTT
TRBD1	TRBV7-3	NA	TRBJ2-1	CASSLGQGYNEQFF	TGTGCCAGCAGCTTAGGACAGGGCTACAATGAGCAGTTCTTC
TRBD2	TRBV30	NA	TRBJ2-1	CAWSASLAGGPDEQFF	TGTGCCTGGAGCGCCTCGCTAGCGGGGGGGCCCGATGAGCAGTTCTTC
NA	TRBV3-1	NA	TRBJ2-5	CASSQLKTQYF	TGTGCCAGCAGCCAACTCAAGACCCAGTACTTC
NA	TRBV3-1	NA	TRBJ2-5	CASSRTRAGAETQYF	TGTGCCAGCAGCCGAACTAGGGCGGGGGCAGAGACCCAGTACTTC
NA	TRBV30	NA	TRBJ1-6	CAWGPAGNSPLHF	TGTGCCTGGGGGCCGGCAGGGAATTCACCCCTCCACTTT
TRBD1	TRBV4-1	NA	TRBJ1-4	CASSPTGATTNEKLFF	TGCGCCAGCAGCCCGACAGGGGCAACAACTAATGAAAAACTGTTTTTT
NA	TRBV7-3	NA	TRBJ2-1	CASSLGADLGDEQFF	TGTGCCAGCAGCTTAGGAGCGGATCTGGGAGATGAGCAGTTCTTC
TRBD1	TRBV5-1	NA	TRBJ2-1	CASSLADRAYNEQFF	TGCGCCAGCAGCTTGGCGGACAGGGCCTACAATGAGCAGTTCTTC
NA	TRBV9	NA	TRBJ2-7	CASSVGISYEQYF	TGTGCCAGCAGCGTAGGGATTAGCTACGAGCAGTACTTC
TRBD1	TRBV29-1	once	TRBJ2-4	CSVEEDRADIQYF	TGCAGCGTCGAAGAAGACAGGGCTGACATTCAGTACTTC
NA	TRBV5-1	NA	TRBJ2-5	CASSLDGGAETQYF	TGCGCCAGCAGCTTGGATGGTGGGGCGGAGACCCAGTACTTC
NA	TRBV29-1	NA	TRBJ1-5	CSVKHSSSNQPQHF	TGCAGCGTTAAACATAGTAGCAGCAATCAGCCCCAGCATTTT